The 4 T cell receptor beta chains below all came from one sample that was sequenced in a study of T cells after yellow fever vaccination. TCRdb analysed the 5' RACE reads with MiXCR anew, one entry per CDR3 protein. The sample lists some 350,000 distinct CDR3 sequences; roughly 12% were seen once. This specimen was PBMCs, taken on the day of the first yellow fever vaccination. These receptor sequences come from a man between 18 and 35 years old who received the YFV17D yellow fever vaccine.

This clonotype was observed a handful of times. This CDR3 is CASSLSIQGLTYNEQFF. The CDR3 nucleotides read TGCGCCAGCAGCTTGTCTATCCAGGGGCTCACCTACAATGAGCAGTTCTTC. The chain recombines TRBV5-1 with TRBJ2-1; TRBD1 might be the D (6 bases). V was cut by 1 base and J by 2 bases, with 16 bases left in between. Germline CDR1 SGHRS, CDR2 YFSETQ. This CDR3 has 17 residues.

This clonotype was detected only a few times. The gene calls are TRBV6-1 and TRBJ2-3, with D possibly TRBD2 on 5 matching bases. CDR3 length: 14 residues. Germline V gene sequence: CDR1 MNHNS, CDR2 SASEGT. The V end lost 5 bases, the J end lost 2 bases, and 11 bases lay between the germline ends. This CDR3 reads CASSLGLLTDTQYF. Written as DNA, the CDR3 is TGTGCCAGCAGTCTCGGACTCCTCACAGATACGCAGTATTTT.

For the CDR3, the DNA is TGTGCCAGCAGACCGGGACCGGGAGGTCCGGATACGCAGTATTTT. Residues: CASRPGPGGPDTQYF. The chain has TRBV5-5 and TRBJ2-3; 7 bases fit TRBD2. CDR1 SGHKS and CDR2 YYEKEE come from the germline V gene (reference sequence). The CDR3 contains 15 residues. With V trimmed by 5 bases and J by 6 bases, 12 bases remained unmatched.

The V gene is TRBV3-1, the J gene TRBJ2-3, with 10 bases fitting TRBD2. This CDR3 is 18 amino acids long. Germline V gives CDR1 LGHDT, CDR2 YNNKEL (reference sequence). V was clipped by 3 bases and J by 0 bases; unmatched bases: 9. For the CDR3, the DNA is TGTGCCAGCAGCCAGGCGAAGCGGGGGGGCCCCAGCACAGATACGCAGTATTTT. Encoded protein: CASSQAKRGGPSTDTQYF.